This note documents a single T cell receptor beta chain sequence. The antigen remains undetermined. TCR beta CDR3 regions were amplified from RNA transcripts. A set of HTBI primers served as the primers for a first-round RT-PCR of the TCR CDR3. TCRdb re-called the multiplex PCR reads with MiXCR, one entry per CDR3 protein. The sample comprises 370,000 or so distinct CDR3 sequences, around 25% of which are singletons, and roughly 80% rests with the top ten. These data originate in a study of T cells in Graves' hyperthyroidism and ophthalmopathy. Study findings and constraints: A model of 13 V-J pairs discriminated ophthalmopathy from stable hyperthyroidism.

From germline, CDR1 is MRHNA and CDR2 SNTAGT. Between the trimmed V and J ends, which lost 6 bases and 7 bases, there was a span of 18 bases. The CDR3 contains 14 residues. For Graves' hyperthyroidism to be stable, ophthalmopathy could not progress within 18 months. Those with hyperthyroidism were 18 to 65 years old, newly diagnosed, and ill for under 2 months. The receptor was derived from a man in his fifties with Graves' hyperthyroidism. Sequencing input: blood. The chain carries TRBV6-4 and TRBJ1-2; maybe TRBD1 (6 bases). The CDR3 loop is CASRAAQGTGGYTF. DNA for the CDR3: TGTGCCAGCAGGGCCGCACAGGGTACGGGTGGCTACACCTTC.